This record looks at one T cell receptor (beta chain) sequence and its context. The entry originates in a study of blood T cell repertoires in COVID-19. Study background: T cells, B-cell-depleted T cells, or PBMCs provided the cDNA or gDNA that served as material.

Between the trimmed V and J ends, which lost 0 bases and 8 bases, there was a span of 12 bases. Germline V gene sequence: CDR1 SGHRS, CDR2 YFSETQ. The CDR3 is made up of 15 amino acids. Measured with immunoSEQ multiplex PCR; TCRdb has only the in-frame clones, and not every one. The sample has about 670,000 clones, more than 80% seen once. Sequenced sample: peripheral blood. This sequence joins TRBV5-1 and TRBJ1-6; a possible D gene is TRBD1 (5 bases). The receptor comes from a woman aged 18 to 35 with acute or convalescent COVID-19. The CDR3 DNA reads TGCGCCAGCAGCTTGGGCGGCAGGGTAGATTCACCCCTCCACTTT. Its protein is CASSLGGRVDSPLHF.